What follows is one TCR beta chain and its context. Its target antigen remains unknown. No per-base quality is available; no much larger clone lies one base away. V is clipped by 0 bases and J by 5 bases, and the sequence between their germline boundaries is 28 bases long. CDR1 SGHRS and CDR2 YFSETQ are derived from the germline V gene. The CDR3 starts with the cysteine, ends with the phenylalanine, and has 20 residues. The read is trimmed to its CDR3 DNA, 60 bases read in frame from base 1. The data are from a study of cytomegalovirus exposure and HLA in healthy donors (TCRdb year 2017). At the level of the whole study: According to a later analysis, the approximately 120 validation repertoires were produced on the same platform as the 666 repertoires of the first cohort. Along with the approximately 600-subject first cohort, a separate validation cohort of over a hundred different subjects was used. To predict cytomegalovirus infection status, the study brought together high-throughput TCR immunosequencing, statistical association of individual TCRs with disease status, and machine learning. The study aimed to test whether cataloging public T cell receptors could reveal signatures of past pathogen exposure.

The donors belonged to the validation cohort of over a hundred subjects, which was separate from the roughly 670-subject first cohort. Findings and caveats that apply to the study as a whole: Of the cluster scores, around 95% were above 0 in a later analysis, which found that TCRs clustered in the first cohort also tended to co-occur in the approximately 130 validation repertoires. In both the original and validation cohorts, the classifier was reported to diagnose cytomegalovirus status with high specificity and sensitivity. A few of the identified cytomegalovirus-associated TCR beta chains were confirmed in vitro to be specific for cytomegalovirus antigens. Across donors, most TCR sequences were observed very rarely, whereas some public TCRs were present in many individuals. The authors suggested that the approach could potentially be extended to other disease states and immunological phenotypes. A total of fewer than 200 TCR beta chains were listed by the study as associated with cytomegalovirus. All 110 or so repertoires were used to score co-occurrence in the validation cohort in a later analysis, because that analysis had no HLA typing for the cohort.

Libraries were constructed by the immunoSEQ multiplex PCR assay. The study's own analysis went as follows. A statistical classification framework was developed to diagnose cytomegalovirus status using the catalog of TCR beta chain sequences. The immuneACCESS repertoire file appears here via TCRdb, limited to in-frame rearrangements. These files lack a portion of the clones; in checked studies, under half of the deficit traces to unresolved V genes, and the cause of the others is not known. The V and J calls and clone size come from that table; D and trimming were worked out from the DNA. The sample contains 150,000 to 200,000 clones, approximately 89% of them found a single time. The top ten constitute 3.5% to 4.5% of the sample.

The sequenced sample was PBMCs. The receptor chain draws on TRBV5-1 and TRBJ2-3; 5 matching bases give a weak D call of TRBD1. The clonotype comes from a young man in good health and CMV-seropositive. DNA sequence: TGCGCCAGCAGCTTGGCCCTGGATATCCGGGTCCCCAACACAGGAGATACGCAGTATTTT. This sequence encodes CASSLALDIRVPNTGDTQYF.